This T cell receptor beta chain was observed in a study of cytomegalovirus exposure and HLA in healthy donors. Notes on the study in general: In a later analysis, 16,951 TCR beta sequences were associated with HLA alleles at 0.05 false discovery rate. Testing in vitro showed a few CMV-associated chains specific for CMV antigens. Association of a missense DCLRE1C variant with TCR beta V- and J-gene trimming was reported in a later analysis. As was reported, the HLA-A and HLA-B alleles of most subjects were accurately predicted from TCR beta sequences.

Primers included in the PCR were 60 Vbeta and 13 Jbeta primers. Using immunoSEQ multiplex PCR, the repertoire was profiled, and TCRdb retains in-frame clones only, with some absent. The table for this sample gives 150,000 to 200,000 clones. Comment on this clone: Its specificity is unknown.

V gave up 4 bases and J gave up 6 bases, with 11 bases separating them. The CDR3 has 12 amino acids. Germline assignment: CDR1 SGHRS and CDR2 YFSETQ. The source is a woman younger than 30 in good health and CMV-seropositive. The chain combines TRBV5-1 with TRBJ2-7, with D possibly TRBD2 on 6 matching bases. Material for sequencing was PBMCs. CDR3 loop: CASSLGGPEQYF. The CDR3 nucleotides are TGCGCCAGCAGCCTCGGAGGGCCCGAGCAGTACTTC. Complete variable domain (other parts from reference TRBV5-1 and TRBJ2-7): KAGVTQTPRYLIKTRGQQVTLSCSPISGHRSVSWYQQTPGQGLQFLFEYFSETQRNKGNFPGRFSGRQFSNSRSEMNVSTLELGDSALYLCASSLGGPEQYFGPGTRLTVT.